Sequencing of this T cell receptor beta chain was carried out in a study of graft-versus-host responses after intestinal transplantation. Across the study: Following induction with anti-thymocyte globulin, all recipients were given tacrolimus and steroids for two to three years.

Study observations and caveats: Subjects displaying graft-donor T cell macrochimerism possessed elevated graft-versus-host to host-versus-graft clonal ratios inside allografts.

Per germline, CDR1 SGHVS and CDR2 FQNEAQ. Deletions cut 1 base from V and 5 bases from J, with 12 bases between. The CDR3 is made up of 15 amino acids. Profiling relied on immunoSEQ multiplex PCR, and the TCRdb table lists in-frame clones only, not all of them. The data contain 45,000 to 60,000 clones, around 90% of them singletons. The table lists this clone with a count of one. Its antigen is unidentified. The sample was unstimulated CD4+ T cells sorted from spleen or lymph node cells, taken before transplant. This chain links TRBV7-8 with TRBJ2-1; D is undetermined. This clonotype was sampled from a human donor who was the organ donor for an intestinal transplant. CDR3 region: CASSLEWAENNEQFF. CDR3 nucleotide sequence: TGTGCCAGCAGCTTAGAGTGGGCTGAGAACAATGAGCAGTTCTTC.